The next 17 T cell receptor beta chains were all read from a single sample in a study of siplizumab effects on memory and regulatory T cells. Clones were sequenced by immunoSEQ multiplex PCR, and TCRdb holds only the in-frame ones, with some missing. The sample comprises tens of thousands of clones, 70% to 90% of which are singletons, and more than 3.5% rests with the top ten. Sequenced: memory CD4+ T cells sorted from blood. Receptors originate from a human donor in good health.

The J gene is TRBJ2-3, the V gene TRBV7-9, with D possibly called TRBD1 or TRBD2 (7 bases each). Between the trimmed V and J ends, which lost 5 bases and 9 bases, there was a span of 12 bases. The CDR3 has 12 residues. Germline assignment: CDR1 SEHNR and CDR2 FQNEAQ (reference sequence). CDR3 protein: CASSPGGGTQYF. In DNA form, the CDR3 reads TGTGCCAGCAGCCCAGGGGGGGGGACGCAGTATTTT.

The rearrangement uses TRBV5-8 and TRBJ2-5; D tentatively reads TRBD1 or TRBD2 (6 bases each). V dropped 4 bases and J dropped 5 bases, with 21 bases sitting between them. The CDR3 runs to 16 residues. Germline CDR1 and CDR2: SGHTS and YDEGEE. In DNA, the CDR3 is TGTGCCAGCAGCGTCAAGGGGGGCAGCGCCGGCGAGACCCAGTACTTC. Residues: CASSVKGGSAGETQYF.

The chain uses TRBV11-2 and TRBJ2-4, with D tentatively TRBD1 (6 bases). This CDR3 has 15 amino acids. The germline V gene has CDR1 SGHAT and CDR2 FQNNGV. Trimming stripped 5 bases from V and 4 bases from J, with 15 bases between. The CDR3 is CASSPLQGPKNIQYF. In DNA form, the CDR3 reads TGTGCCAGCAGCCCGCTACAGGGACCGAAAAACATTCAGTACTTC.

The genes are TRBV2 and TRBJ2-3; TRBD2 might be the D (6 bases). Trimming pared 4 bases from V and 3 bases from J, leaving 11 bases between. Germline V gene data show CDR1 as SNHLY and CDR2 as FYNNEI. CDR3 length equals 14 residues. CDR3 sequence (DNA): TGTGCCAGCAGTGCGGAGGGGAGGACAGATACGCAGTATTTT. Its protein is CASSAEGRTDTQYF.

This chain uses TRBV14 with TRBJ1-1; the D is unclear. Trimming cost V 2 bases and J 0 bases, with 4 bases left between them. Germline CDR1 and CDR2: SGHDN and FVKESK. This CDR3 has 13 residues. CDR3 sequence reads: CASSQHLNTEAFF. CDR3 nucleotide sequence: TGTGCCAGCAGCCAACACCTGAACACTGAAGCTTTCTTT.

The chain joins TRBV6-5 to TRBJ2-7; D tentatively fits TRBD1 or TRBD2 (5 bases each). Trimming stripped 2 bases from V and 2 bases from J, with 10 bases between. Germline V lookup: CDR1 MNHEY, CDR2 SVGAGI. This CDR3 has 14 residues. The DNA of the CDR3 is TGTGCCAGCAGTTACCCGGGACGGGCCTACGAGCAGTACTTC. It yields the protein CASSYPGRAYEQYF.

The chain employs TRBV6-5 and TRBJ2-5; D possibly uses TRBD1 or TRBD2 (5 bases each). The CDR3 contains 12 residues. Germline loops: CDR1 MNHEY, CDR2 SVGAGI. CDR3 sequence reads: CQAGAPQETQYF. CDR3 in DNA: TGTCAAGCCGGGGCACCACAAGAGACCCAGTACTTC.

The chain has TRBV6-1 and TRBJ2-1; D could derive from TRBD1 or TRBD2 (5 bases each). Per the germline V gene, CDR1 is MNHNS and CDR2 is SASEGT. This CDR3 comprises 13 residues. The V and J ends lost 5 bases and 9 bases respectively, with 14 bases between them. As DNA, the CDR3 is TGTGCCAGCAGTCAAGACAGACGGGGTGAGCAGTTCTTC. It codes for CASSQDRRGEQFF.

The V and J genes are TRBV20-1 and TRBJ2-1, with a tentative D call TRBD1 (6 bases). V was pared by 5 bases and J by 7 bases, with 9 bases between. The CDR3 is 11 residues long. Germline V gene data show CDR1 as DFQATT and CDR2 as SNEGSKA (reference sequence). CDR3 in amino acids: CSALRGNEQFF. The CDR3, as DNA: TGCAGTGCTCTCAGGGGAAATGAGCAGTTCTTC.

V usage is TRBV5-1 and J usage is TRBJ1-1, with TRBD1 matching over 8 bases. The germline gives CDR1 SGHRS, CDR2 YFSETQ. Trimming at V came to 2 bases and at J to 4 bases, leaving 4 bases not matched to a gene. The CDR3 is 14 amino acids. The CDR3 bases are TGCGCCAGCAGCTTCCAGGGGGCGGGCACTGAAGCTTTCTTT. Translation gives CASSFQGAGTEAFF.

Concerning this clone itself: Within the sample, other DNA sequences also encode this same CDR3. This chain uses TRBV7-8 with TRBJ1-2; 9 bases fit TRBD1. The germline CDR1 and CDR2 sequences are SGHVS and FQNEAQ. Trimming took 5 bases from V and 8 from J; bases not matched to a gene: 12. The CDR3 has 15 amino acids. The chain's CDR3 is CASSVEGQGMRGYTF. CDR3 sequence (DNA): TGTGCCAGCAGCGTCGAGGGACAGGGAATGCGAGGCTACACCTTC.

V is TRBV2 and J is TRBJ2-1, with D perhaps given as TRBD1 or TRBD2 (6 bases each). This CDR3 is 15 amino acids long. With 8 bases removed from V and 5 bases from J, the gap between germline ends came to 19 bases. Germline-derived CDR1 and CDR2 are SNHLY and FYNNEI. CDR3 nucleotide sequence: TGTGCCAGCGAGAGAGGAGGGGGGAGTAACAATGAGCAGTTCTTC. Residues: CASERGGGSNNEQFF.

This clone is termed medium-sized. V is TRBV19 and J is TRBJ2-1; D is unclear. The CDR3 covers 14 residues. V was pared by 5 bases and J by 8 bases, with 16 bases between. CDR1 and CDR2 from the germline V gene are LNHDA and SQIVND (reference sequence). Here the CDR3 DNA reads TGTGCCAGTAGTCCTACAGTGGGATTCGATGAGCAGTTCTTC. It is translated as CASSPTVGFDEQFF.

The chain employs TRBV5-6 and TRBJ2-1; TRBD1 aligns across 7 bases. The V gene's germline CDR1 is SGHDT and CDR2 YYEEEE. The V segment lost 4 bases and the J segment 2 bases; nucleotides outside the gene matches: 6. The CDR3 consists of 15 residues. DNA for the CDR3: TGTGCCAGCAGCACTTGGACAGGAGCCTACAATGAGCAGTTCTTC. Translating it yields CASSTWTGAYNEQFF.

V is TRBV7-9 and J is TRBJ1-3; perhaps TRBD1 as D (5 bases). Trimming took off 7 bases at V and 3 bases at J, with 16 bases between the two ends. Germline V CDR1 and CDR2: SEHNR, FQNEAQ (reference sequence). The CDR3 extends over 15 amino acids. The CDR3 sequence is CASMELGGGGNTIYF. The CDR3 DNA sequence: TGTGCCAGCATGGAATTGGGGGGTGGTGGAAACACCATATATTTT.

The chain carries TRBV21-1 and TRBJ1-2; the D call in the table, TRBD1, was not verified against the DNA. TRBV21-1 is given as a pseudogene. CDR3 length: 14 amino acids. The chain's CDR3 is CASSSEGQSYGYTF. CDR3 nucleotide sequence: TGTGCCAGCAGCTCTGAAGGACAGTCCTATGGCTACACCTTC.

This chain links TRBV6-6 with TRBJ2-7; D is perhaps TRBD1 or TRBD2 (6 bases each). V was pared by 8 bases and J by 6 bases, with 23 bases between. This CDR3 contains 15 residues. The germline V gene has CDR1 MNHNY and CDR2 SVGAGI (reference sequence). CDR3 residues: CASSGPGGASVEQYF. CDR3 DNA sequence: TGTGCCAGCTCCGGGCCCGGGGGCGCGAGTGTCGAGCAGTACTTC.